Listed below are T cell receptor beta chains from one sample, sequenced in a study of early T cells in non-severe SARS-CoV-2 infection. TCRdb re-called the 5' RACE reads with MiXCR, one entry per CDR3 protein. The sample lists fewer than 60,000 distinct CDR3 sequences; about 4% were seen once. Material: whole blood. Receptors originate from an adult who was a healthcare worker with PCR-confirmed SARS-CoV-2 infection or an uninfected control (not recorded which). The CDR3 runs from the conserved cysteine through the conserved F or W. D genes are given only for firm matches. Part of the rows lack a size; the others show once, few, many or a class for expanded clones.

J,D,V,size,CDR3,DNA
TRBJ1-1,NA,TRBV3-2,many,CASSQLYAGTGDTEAFF,TGTGCCAGCAGCCAACTATATGCCGGGACAGGGGACACTGAAGCTTTCTTT
TRBJ2-7,NA,TRBV12-3/TRBV12-4,many,CASRKYYEQYF,TGTGCCAGCAGAAAGTACTACGAGCAGTACTTC
TRBJ2-3,NA,TRBV6-5,many,CASSYTRPNTDTQYF,TGTGCCAGCAGTTACACAAGACCCAACACAGATACGCAGTATTTT
TRBJ1-2,NA,TRBV6-1,many,CASRPKAPESNYGYTF,TGTGCCAGCAGACCGAAGGCTCCCGAAAGTAACTATGGCTACACCTTC
TRBJ2-7,TRBD2,TRBV3-1,few,CASSSSGGSPYEQYF,TGTGCCAGCAGCTCTAGCGGGGGGTCCCCCTACGAGCAGTACTTC
TRBJ2-5,NA,TRBV6-1,few,CASSDGGAIQETQYF,TGTGCCAGCAGTGATGGCGGGGCAATACAAGAGACCCAGTACTTC
TRBJ2-1,NA,TRBV12-5,many,CASGSHSYNEQFF,TGTGCTAGTGGTTCCCACTCGTACAATGAGCAGTTCTTC
TRBJ2-6,TRBD1,TRBV28,NA,CASSSTRTGAFSGANVLTF,TGTGCCAGCAGTTCTACTCGGACAGGGGCGTTCTCTGGGGCCAACGTCCTGACTTTC
TRBJ2-2,NA,TRBV19,many,CASTTSGAGELFF,TGTGCCAGTACCACATCAGGGGCCGGGGAGCTGTTTTTT
TRBJ2-1,NA,TRBV29-1,many,CSVLGFETDNEQFF,TGCAGCGTTCTGGGATTTGAGACTGACAATGAGCAGTTCTTC
TRBJ2-3,NA,TRBV6-5,many,CASSPGDTSTDTQYF,TGTGCCAGCAGTCCGGGGGATACTAGCACAGATACGCAGTATTTT
TRBJ2-7,TRBD2,TRBV5-1,many,CASSLDPTKLAGGSYEQYF,TGCGCCAGCAGCCTCGACCCGACCAAACTAGCGGGAGGATCCTACGAGCAGTACTTC
TRBJ1-2,NA,TRBV11-2,NA,CASSSSGTGIYGYTF,TGTGCCAGCAGCTCCTCTGGAACAGGAATTTATGGCTACACCTTC
TRBJ2-5,NA,TRBV10-3,many,CAISVGLQETQYF,TGTGCCATCAGCGTTGGACTACAAGAGACCCAGTACTTC